This TCR beta chain is drawn from a study of prognosis after radiotherapy for stage I lung cancer. Study-level information: Distant metastases developed in several patients after radiotherapy (median roughly seven months); roughly 15 showed no significant progression.

Overall study results and limits: Post-treatment Shannon entropy following stereotactic body radiation therapy was lower among patients who developed distant metastases.

This clonotype was picked up many times. Its antigen is unidentified. Template was genomic DNA; TCR beta CDR3 amplified in two multiplex PCR rounds. First-round PCR amplification was performed with primers specific to each TRBV and TRBJ gene. TCRdb re-called the multiplex PCR reads through MiXCR, storing one row per CDR3 protein. The sample has around 20,000 distinct CDR3 sequences; 50% to 60% are singletons. This receptor was identified in a donor over 45 with non-small cell lung cancer. Sequences were derived from PBMCs, sampled before or after stereotactic body radiation therapy (not recorded which).

The CDR3 sequence: CASSEGWGRGDGQPQHF. The DNA for the CDR3 is TGTGCCAGCAGTGAAGGGTGGGGCAGGGGCGACGGTCAGCCCCAGCATTTT. V and J are TRBV2 and TRBJ1-5; a possible D gene is TRBD1 (6 bases). The CDR3 has 17 residues. V lost 1 base and J 6 bases, leaving 19 bases between the germline ends. From germline, CDR1 is SNHLY and CDR2 FYNNEI.